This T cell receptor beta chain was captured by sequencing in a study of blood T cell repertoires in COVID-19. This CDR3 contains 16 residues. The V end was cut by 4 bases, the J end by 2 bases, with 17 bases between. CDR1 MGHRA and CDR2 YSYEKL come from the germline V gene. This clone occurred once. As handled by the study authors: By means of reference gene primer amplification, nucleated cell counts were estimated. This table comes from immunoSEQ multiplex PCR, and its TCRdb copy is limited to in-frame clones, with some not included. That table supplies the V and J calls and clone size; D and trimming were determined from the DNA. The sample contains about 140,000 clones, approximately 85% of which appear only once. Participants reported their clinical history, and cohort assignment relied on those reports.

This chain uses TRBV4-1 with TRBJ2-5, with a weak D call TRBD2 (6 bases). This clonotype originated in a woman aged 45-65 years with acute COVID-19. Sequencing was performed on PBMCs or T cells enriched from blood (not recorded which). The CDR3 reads CASSRPGLARQETQYF. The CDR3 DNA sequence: TGCGCCAGCAGCCGCCCCGGCCTAGCGAGACAAGAGACCCAGTACTTC.